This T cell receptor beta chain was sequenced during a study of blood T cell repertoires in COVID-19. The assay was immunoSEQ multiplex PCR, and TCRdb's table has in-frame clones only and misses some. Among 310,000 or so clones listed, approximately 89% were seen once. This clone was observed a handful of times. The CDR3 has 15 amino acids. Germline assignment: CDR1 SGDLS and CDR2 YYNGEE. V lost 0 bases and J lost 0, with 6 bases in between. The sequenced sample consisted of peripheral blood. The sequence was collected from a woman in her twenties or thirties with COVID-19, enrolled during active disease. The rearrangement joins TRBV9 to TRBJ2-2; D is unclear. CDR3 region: CASSVGASNTGELFF. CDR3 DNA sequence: TGTGCCAGCAGCGTAGGCGCTTCGAACACCGGGGAGCTGTTTTTT.